This entry describes one T cell receptor beta chain. Its antigen is still unknown. The missing CDR3 end, 3 residues past where the read stops, is filled in from the germline J gene. TCR beta CDR3 regions were amplified by multiplex PCR from an average of roughly 1,300 ng genomic DNA per sample using the immunoSEQ assay. To correct primer bias, the assay used a complete synthetic TCR repertoire to set an amplification baseline. The amplicons were sequenced on the Illumina platform. The authors processed their data as follows. Sequences were error-corrected by clustering with frequency ratios and a modified nearest-neighbor algorithm and were then analyzed in the immunoSEQ Analyzer with IMGT gene definitions. At each rarefaction depth, TCR richness and evenness were averaged over 20 rarefaction repeats, and samples with fewer sequences than the depth were excluded. V, D and J gene relative abundances were compared between groups with Wilcoxon rank sum tests, applying FDR correction. An intraclass correlation of 95% to 97% for TCR richness and an average of roughly 76% across 65 to 80 gene segments were obtained from the blinded duplicates. TCRdb provides this immuneACCESS table in a form limited to in-frame rearrangements. Some clones are lacking; in checked studies, under half of them reflect an unresolved V gene, and why the rest are absent is not known. V and J calls and clone size are those listed in that table; D and trimming were worked out from the DNA. The table held for this sample gives about 20,000 clones. The ten largest clones represent approximately 5.6% of the sample.

The data are from a study of T cells in women clearing cervical HPV infection listed by TCRdb under 2018. Regarding the research as a whole: Cases were approximately 25 women with histologically confirmed HPV16-related CIN3 or worse, including 2 invasive cancers. The controls were 25 women whose single incident HPV16 infection cleared within 12 months with no development of precancer or cancer. Blood from cases was collected at the visit at which the lesion was first identified, whereas blood from controls was collected once infection was no longer detected. For cases, the median interval between lesion detection and blood sampling was roughly 150 days, with an interquartile range of roughly 90 to 200 days. Since HLA typing was available for only a few women, HLA type could not be ruled out as a confounder. An exploratory proof-of-principle case-control study, nested within the Guanacaste HPV Natural History Study in Costa Rica, was conducted to compare TCR repertoires across cervical HPV16 outcomes. Cases and controls were matched on year of sample collection and on age within five years. Cases had a median age of around 34 years compared with 38 to 40 for controls, and baseline characteristics showed no significant differences between the groups. In the parent cohort, approximately 9,900 women aged 18 or older were enrolled in Guanacaste, Costa Rica, during 1993 to 1994 and then followed for less than 8 years. Five blinded duplicates per group were added as quality controls, giving some 60 samples: 50 participants and around ten replicates.

The CDR3 numbers 14 residues from cysteine through phenylalanine. Part of the CDR3 DNA is given, 33 bases translated from base 1. V drops 4 bases and J drops 3 bases, leaving 13 bases in between. Per the germline V gene (reference sequence), LGHDT is the CDR1 and YNNKEL is the CDR2. The investigation overall reported the following: Cases had lower TRBV6-7 relative abundance than controls (about 0.1% versus 0.15%; Bonferroni P = 0.0008). Random forest classifiers combining richness and V gene abundances distinguished cases from controls with an estimated AUC of 0.7 to 0.85. The cross-sectional design could not show whether associations preceded infection or resulted from it; effector/memory subsets and HPV-specific T cells were not isolated. Significantly higher TCR repertoire richness was observed in CIN3+ cases than in controls across sequencing depths, whereas no difference in evenness was found. T-cell numbers per sample were unknown, so richness differences could reflect varying T-cell content rather than repertoire biology.

Every participant had a single incident cervical HPV16 infection, and prevalent HPV16 infections were excluded. Cervical HPV DNA was detected by MY09/MY11 PCR and genotyped by dot-blot hybridization. Approximately 16 mL of heparinized blood were centrifuged, and the buffy coat was split into aliquots, frozen at -30 degrees C, and then kept at -80 degrees C. Genomic DNA was extracted from buffy coat specimens using QIAGEN kits. Recombination joined TRBV3-1 (or the pseudogene TRBV3-2) with TRBJ2-7; the D gene is perhaps TRBD1, on 6 matching bases. The TCR sequence derives from a woman aged 18-70 years with a cervical HPV16 infection that either progressed to CIN3+ or cleared (not recorded which). Input material: blood buffy coat. The covered CDR3 bases are TGTGCCAGCAGCCCAGGGGCGGATCGCTACGAG. The translation is CASSPGADRYE. The entire CDR3 is CASSPGADRYEQYF.